This record covers a single T cell receptor beta chain. TCRdb's copy holds only in-frame clones and misses some; the assay was immunoSEQ multiplex PCR. This sample carries roughly 190,000 clones, over 75% of them seen once, and the ten largest clones take approximately 0.8%. In germline, CDR1 is MNHEY, CDR2 SVGAGI. Trimming pared 4 bases from V and 0 bases from J, leaving 7 bases between. CDR3 length equals 15 residues. Participant ages covered about 18 to 95 years across 20 to 25 US areas. Participants' own reports of clinical history determined their cohort assignment. Donors in Cohort 3 who had recovered were those with two negative PCRs, healthcare professional clearance, or resolution of their symptoms. This sample was taken from a study of blood T cell repertoires in COVID-19. About the research overall: Samples representing acute and convalescent COVID-19 were sourced from the United States, Italy and Spain.

The origin of this receptor is a woman aged 18-29 years who had recovered from COVID-19. The chain combines TRBV6-5 with TRBJ1-6; D uncertain. Sequencing was carried out using PBMCs or T cells enriched from blood (not recorded which). The CDR3 region has the DNA TGTGCCAGCAGTTTAGGGAGCTCCTATAATTCACCCCTCCACTTT. It codes for CASSLGSSYNSPLHF.